This entry lists 20 T cell receptor beta chains sequenced from one sample in a study of cytomegalovirus exposure and HLA in healthy donors. Some clones are missing from TCRdb's copy, which holds only in-frame ones; the method was immunoSEQ multiplex PCR. Here the sample spans roughly 59,000 clones, approximately 92% being singletons. The sample taken for sequencing was PBMCs. The receptors stem from a young man in good health and CMV-seropositive.

The genes are TRBV4-1 and TRBJ2-5; no clear D. Germline lookup yields CDR1 MGHRA and CDR2 YSYEKL. V was pared by 0 bases and J by 5 bases, with 13 bases between. The length of the CDR3 is 15 residues. The CDR3 region is CASSQDRGLWETQYF. The CDR3 nucleotides are TGCGCCAGCAGCCAAGATCGAGGCCTGTGGGAGACCCAGTACTTC.

The genes are TRBV28 and TRBJ2-7; tentatively, D is TRBD1 (6 bases). Germline V gene data show CDR1 as MDHEN and CDR2 as SYDVKM. V lost 2 bases and J lost 4, with 12 bases in between. This CDR3 comprises 14 residues. The CDR3: CASSLAGALYEQYF. DNA for the CDR3: TGTGCCAGCAGTTTAGCAGGGGCCCTGTACGAGCAGTACTTC.

The rearrangement uses TRBV5-1 and TRBJ2-5, with D tentatively TRBD1 (6 bases). Deletions cut 0 bases from V and 4 bases from J, with 10 bases between. Germline V CDR1 and CDR2: SGHRS, YFSETQ. This CDR3 contains 14 residues. Here the CDR3 DNA reads TGCGCCAGCAGCTTGGGTGGGGGCAGAGAGACCCAGTACTTC. As protein: CASSLGGGRETQYF.

The CDR3 DNA sequence: TGTGCCAGCAGTTTAACGGGTTCTCGGAACACCATATATTTT. Protein sequence: CASSLTGSRNTIYF. V usage is TRBV27 and J usage is TRBJ1-3; D is uncertain. The germline CDR1 and CDR2 sequences are MNHEY and SMNVEV (reference sequence). V was trimmed by 2 bases and J by 7 bases, leaving 12 bases between them. The CDR3 has 14 residues.

V gene TRBV5-1 combines with J gene TRBJ2-5; TRBD1 aligns across 8 bases. Per germline, CDR1 SGHRS and CDR2 YFSETQ. There are 14 residues in the CDR3. Trimming cost V 0 bases and J 2 bases; bases outside gene matches: 0. In DNA, the CDR3 is TGCGCCAGCAGCTTGGACAGGGGGCAAGAGACCCAGTACTTC. Protein product: CASSLDRGQETQYF.

This sequence joins TRBV6-6 and TRBJ2-1; 12 nucleotides agree with TRBD2. V was clipped by 6 bases and J by 10 bases; unmatched bases: 10. The CDR3 extends over 15 amino acids. In germline, CDR1 is MNHNY, CDR2 SVGAGI (reference sequence). CDR3: CASRIGLAGTGEQFF. The CDR3, as DNA: TGTGCCAGCAGGATCGGACTAGCGGGGACGGGGGAGCAGTTCTTC.

The V gene is TRBV11-2, the J gene TRBJ2-5; D remains unclear. CDR1 and CDR2 from the germline V gene are SGHAT and FQNNGV. V dropped 3 bases and J dropped 5 bases, with 13 bases sitting between them. The CDR3 covers 14 residues. For the CDR3, the DNA is TGTGCCAGCAGCTTTGGCTCGGCGAGGGAGACCCAGTACTTC. This sequence encodes CASSFGSARETQYF.

The gene calls are TRBV14 and TRBJ2-1, with 14 bases identical to TRBD2. With 6 bases clipped from V and 8 bases from J, the junction kept 9 bases outside the gene matches. The CDR3 length is 16 residues. Looked up from germline, CDR1 is SGHDN and CDR2 is FVKESK. The CDR3: CASRRGGTSGSYEQFF. The CDR3, as DNA: TGTGCCAGCAGGAGGGGAGGGACTAGCGGGAGCTATGAGCAGTTCTTC. Supplemented by reference TRBV14 and TRBJ2-1, the full variable domain reads EAGVTQFPSHSVIEKGQTVTLRCDPISGHDNLYWYRRVMGKEIKFLLHFVKESKQDESGMPNNRFLAERTGGTYSTLKVQPAELEDSGVYFCASRRGGTSGSYEQFFGPGTRLTVL.

The chain couples TRBV2 to TRBJ2-7, with no clear D. The V end was cut by 4 bases, the J end by 2 bases, with 9 bases between. CDR1 SNHLY and CDR2 FYNNEI come from the germline V gene. CDR3 length equals 13 residues. The CDR3 sequence: CASSGESTYEQYF. CDR3 in DNA: TGTGCCAGCAGTGGTGAGAGTACCTACGAGCAGTACTTC.

DNA for the CDR3: TGTGCCAGCAGAGCCGGTCAGTCGACAGTCTACGAGCAGTACTTC. Amino acids: CASRAGQSTVYEQYF. This chain links TRBV28 with TRBJ2-7, with D tentatively TRBD1 (5 bases). CDR1 and CDR2 (germline): MDHEN, SYDVKM. CDR3 size: 15 residues. V was shortened by 6 bases and J by 3 bases, with 18 bases between the two germline ends. The whole variable domain, remainder taken from reference TRBV28 and TRBJ2-7, is DVKVTQSSRYLVKRTGEKVFLECVQDMDHENMFWYRQDPGLGLRLIYFSYDVKMKEKGDIPEGYSVSREKKERFSLILESASTNQTSMYLCASRAGQSTVYEQYFGPGTRLTVT.

This chain connects TRBV28 to TRBJ1-2; D is possibly TRBD1 (6 bases). Per germline, CDR1 MDHEN and CDR2 SYDVKM. Trimming removed 2 bases from V and 0 bases from J, with 10 bases in between. This CDR3 contains 15 residues. Here the CDR3 DNA reads TGTGCCAGCAGTTTAGCGGGGGCCTCTAACTATGGCTACACCTTC. Translated: CASSLAGASNYGYTF.

The DNA for the CDR3 is TGTGCCAGCAGTTACGCGGAGTCCAGCTACAATGAGCAGTTCTTC. Amino acid sequence: CASSYAESSYNEQFF. This sequence joins TRBV6-5 and TRBJ2-1; the D is unclear. V lost 2 bases, J lost 3 bases, and 11 bases lay in between. Germline V gives CDR1 MNHEY, CDR2 SVGAGI. The CDR3 runs 15 residues.

The chain uses TRBV9 and TRBJ2-1, with 13 bases fitting TRBD2. The V and J ends lost 3 bases and 8 bases, in that order; junction bases with no gene match: 8. Germline V CDR1 and CDR2: SGDLS, YYNGEE. This CDR3 spans 16 amino acids. This CDR3 reads CASSGRTSGGAHEQFF. CDR3 in DNA: TGTGCCAGCAGCGGCAGGACTAGCGGGGGTGCCCATGAGCAGTTCTTC.

The rearrangement uses TRBV7-3 and TRBJ2-3; D is possibly TRBD1 (6 bases). Per germline, CDR1 SGHTA and CDR2 FQGTGA. Trimming stripped 2 bases from V and 0 bases from J, with 9 bases between. The CDR3 sequence is 15 residues long. The CDR3 DNA is TGTGCCAGCAGCTTATCTGGGGGCAGCACAGATACGCAGTATTTT. Translating gives CASSLSGGSTDTQYF.

The gene calls are TRBV5-6 and TRBJ2-1; tentative D call: TRBD2 (5 bases). The germline V gene encodes CDR1 SGHDT and CDR2 YYEEEE. With 4 bases removed from V and 9 bases from J, the gap between germline ends came to 11 bases. The CDR3 is made up of 12 amino acids. CDR3 coding DNA: TGTGCCAGCAGCACTTGGAGGTCTGAGCAGTTCTTC. This translates into CASSTWRSEQFF. Together with reference TRBV5-6 and TRBJ2-1, the CDR3 gives the full variable domain: DAGVTQSPTHLIKTRGQQVTLRCSPKSGHDTVSWYQQALGQGPQFIFQYYEEEERQRGNFPDRFSGHQFPNYSSELNVNALLLGDSALYLCASSTWRSEQFFGPGTRLTVL.

The chain employs TRBV7-2 and TRBJ2-2; maybe TRBD1 (6 bases). This CDR3 is built from 14 residues. Germline loops: CDR1 SGHTA, CDR2 FQGNSA. Trimming stripped 3 bases from V and 5 bases from J, with 10 bases between. The CDR3 DNA is TGTGCCAGCAGCTTTCAGGGGATTACCGGGGAGCTGTTTTTT. Its protein product is CASSFQGITGELFF.

With regard to this clone: One junction end does not reproduce the germline sequence, and a read error may be involved. The V and J genes are TRBV7-7 and TRBJ2-2; 9 bases fit TRBD2. This CDR3 region has 17 residues. Germline lookup yields CDR1 SSHAT and CDR2 FNYEAQ (reference sequence). DNA of the CDR3: TGTGCTAGCAGCTTGACTAGCGGTAGCTTGAACACCGGGGAGCTGTTTTTT. This encodes CASSLTSGSLNTGELFF.

This chain links TRBV7-6 with TRBJ2-1; 9 positions agree with TRBD1. V was pared by 5 bases and J by 6 bases, with 8 bases of the junction left unmatched. Germline-derived CDR1 and CDR2 are SGHVS and FNYEAQ. This CDR3 comprises 15 residues. The CDR3 region is CASSPSGQGRNEQFF. The CDR3 DNA reads as TGTGCCAGCAGCCCATCGGGACAGGGTCGCAATGAGCAGTTCTTC.

The chain uses TRBV11-2 and TRBJ2-5, with 10 bases identical to TRBD2. Germline V gene data show CDR1 as SGHAT and CDR2 as FQNNGV. This CDR3 is built from 16 residues. J was trimmed by 0 bases and V by 1 base; bases with no gene match: 2. The chain's CDR3 is CASSLGTSGNQETQYF. DNA of the CDR3: TGTGCCAGCAGCTTAGGCACTAGCGGGAACCAAGAGACCCAGTACTTC.

J is TRBJ1-4 and V is TRBV30; D is perhaps TRBD1 (5 bases). CDR1 is GTSNPN, CDR2 SVGIG, per germline (reference sequence). This CDR3 region has 18 residues. V lost 0 bases and J 5 bases, leaving 22 bases between the germline ends. CDR3 residues: CAWSVLGGAVGRNEKLFF. The CDR3 region has the DNA TGTGCCTGGAGTGTACTGGGAGGGGCCGTGGGGAGGAATGAAAAACTGTTTTTT.